These T cell receptor beta chains were read from a single sample in a study of blood T cell repertoires in COVID-19. TCRdb keeps only in-frame clones here, not all; method: immunoSEQ multiplex PCR. The sample carries some 180,000 clones, 88% recorded once. The specimen was peripheral blood. The receptors here all came from a man in his fifties or sixties who had recovered from COVID-19. Both conserved end residues are part of each CDR3. D genes are given only for firm matches. The size of a clone is reported for some rows only, either as once, few or many, or as a class for expanded clones.

>TRBV7-8|TRBD1|TRBJ1-5|-
TGTGCCAGCAGCTTAGACCTACAGGGGAGCAATCAGCCCCAGCATTTT
CASSLDLQGSNQPQHF
>TRBV7-6|TRBD1|TRBJ1-1|-
TGTGCCAGCAGCCCTGAGGGACAGAGGAACACTGAAGCTTTCTTT
CASSPEGQRNTEAFF
>TRBV6-2/TRBV6-3|TRBD1|TRBJ1-1|-
TGTGCCAGCAGTTACCCGGAGGGGGCAGGAATGAACACTGAAGCTTTCTTT
CASSYPEGAGMNTEAFF
>TRBV5-1|TRBD2|TRBJ2-7|-
TGCGCCAGCAGCCGGAGGCGGGAGGGCTCCTACGAGCAGTACTTC
CASSRRREGSYEQYF
>TRBV7-9|-|TRBJ2-3|-
TGTGCCAGCAGCCTCCTTACAGATACGCAGTATTTT
CASSLLTDTQYF
>TRBV2|-|TRBJ1-4|-
TGTGCCAGCAGGATCCTAAATGAAAAACTGTTTTTT
CASRILNEKLFF
>TRBV2|TRBD1|TRBJ2-3|many
TGTGCCAGCAGTGAAGTGGGGACAGGTAGCACAGATACGCAGTATTTT
CASSEVGTGSTDTQYF
>TRBV10-1|-|TRBJ2-2|-
TGCGCCAGCAGTGAGGAACAGTCCGGGGAGCTGTTTTTT
CASSEEQSGELFF
>TRBV4-3|TRBD2|TRBJ2-7|-
TGCGCCAGCAGCCAAGAGAGACGGGGGGATTGGGAGCAGTACTTC
CASSQERRGDWEQYF
>TRBV27|TRBD1|TRBJ2-2|-
TGTGCCAGCAGTCTCCTGAGGGGGGGACAGGGGAAAGCCAGGGAGCTGTTTTTT
CASSLLRGGQGKARELFF
>TRBV7-2|-|TRBJ2-7|-
TGTGCCAGCAGCCCAGAGCCGTCAGGGCGTGCCTACGAGCAGTACTTC
CASSPEPSGRAYEQYF
>TRBV10-3|-|TRBJ2-7|-
TGTGCCATCAGTGAGTGGGTAGGGCGGGACGAGCAGTACTTC
CAISEWVGRDEQYF
>TRBV5-3|-|TRBJ1-6|-
TGTGCCAGAAGCCCCCATTGGGGGCGGATACCGAGCTCCTATAATTCACCCCTCCACTTT
CARSPHWGRIPSSYNSPLHF
>TRBV11-3|TRBD1|TRBJ2-5|-
TGTGCCAGCAGCTTAGGCTCCGGGACAGGGGTAGAGACCCAGTACTTC
CASSLGSGTGVETQYF
>TRBV30|-|TRBJ1-1|-
TGTGCCTGGAGAGAGGACACTGAAGCTTTCTTT
CAWREDTEAFF
>TRBV11-3|TRBD2|TRBJ2-5|-
TGTGCCAGCAGCCCGGGACTAGCGGGGGGGGGAGAGACCCAGTACTTC
CASSPGLAGGGETQYF
>TRBV25-1|-|TRBJ2-1|-
TGTGCCAGCAGTGTGGACTGGTACAATGAGCAGTTCTTC
CASSVDWYNEQFF
>TRBV7-2|-|TRBJ1-5|once
TGTGCCAGCAGTTCCACCCGGGGTTCCAATCAGCCCCAGCATTTT
CASSSTRGSNQPQHF
>TRBV28|-|TRBJ1-6|few
TGTGCCAGCAGAGATGGCCATAATTCACCCCTCCACTTT
CASRDGHNSPLHF
>TRBV6-1|TRBD1|TRBJ1-3|-
TGTGCCAGCAGTGCCCCCGACAGGGAGACTGGAAACACCATATATTTT
CASSAPDRETGNTIYF
>TRBV4-3|TRBD1|TRBJ1-2|once
TGCGCCAGCAGCCAGGACAGGGCCTATGGCTACACCTTC
CASSQDRAYGYTF
>TRBV6-5|TRBD1|TRBJ1-2|-
TGTGCCAGCAGTTCCCAGGGGGGCTATGGCTACACCTTC
CASSSQGGYGYTF
>TRBV6-1|TRBD1|TRBJ2-7|-
TGTGCCAGCAGTGCCCAGGGACAGCTGAGCTCCTACGAGCAGTACTTC
CASSAQGQLSSYEQYF
>TRBV5-1|-|TRBJ2-5|-
TGCGCCAGCAGCTTGGCCAGTCCTCAAGAGACCCAGTACTTC
CASSLASPQETQYF
>TRBV29-1|TRBD2|TRBJ2-5|-
TGCAGCGTTTACCTAGCGGTAGAAGAGACCCAGTACTTC
CSVYLAVEETQYF
>TRBV7-3|TRBD2|TRBJ2-1|-
TGTGCCAGCAGCTTCTTAGCGGGCAATGAGCAGTTCTTC
CASSFLAGNEQFF
>TRBV6-5|-|TRBJ2-2|-
TGTGCCAGCATTGCGCGGCGGGGGAACACCGGGGAGCTGTTTTTT
CASIARRGNTGELFF
>TRBV19|-|TRBJ1-1|-
TGTGCCAGTTCCTCTACGGGACAAAAGAACACTGAAGCTTTCTTT
CASSSTGQKNTEAFF
>TRBV6-5|-|TRBJ1-4|-
TGTGCCAGCACGGTCCGTGAAAAACTGTTTTTT
CASTVREKLFF
>TRBV4-2|TRBD2|TRBJ2-5|-
TGTGCCAGCAGCCCGGGACTAGCGGGGGGTCAAGAGACCCAGTACTTC
CASSPGLAGGQETQYF
>TRBV2|-|TRBJ2-7|-
TGTGCCAGCAGTGATTACGACAGCTCCTACGAGCAGTACTTC
CASSDYDSSYEQYF
>TRBV9|TRBD1|TRBJ2-4|-
TGTGCCAGCAGCCCCTGGACAGGACACCACGAAAACATTCAGTACTTC
CASSPWTGHHENIQYF
>TRBV25-1|TRBD1|TRBJ1-1|-
TGTGCCAGCAAGACGGGACAGGGCAATGAAGCTTTCTTT
CASKTGQGNEAFF
>TRBV4-2|-|TRBJ1-5|-
TGTGCCAGCAGCCAACAACCGGGACAAAATAGCAATCAGCCCCAGCATTTT
CASSQQPGQNSNQPQHF
>TRBV20-1|TRBD1|TRBJ2-1|-
TGCAGTGGGGAACAGGGGAATGAGCAGTTCTTC
CSGEQGNEQFF
>TRBV3-1/TRBV3-2|-|TRBJ1-1|-
TGTGCCAGCAGCCAAGATCCCCAGGGGAAAGCTTTCTTT
CASSQDPQGKAFF
>TRBV6-6|TRBD1|TRBJ2-2|once
TGTGCCAGCAGTTCGACAGGGGTGGCCGGGGAGCTGTTTTTT
CASSSTGVAGELFF
>TRBV5-8|TRBD2|TRBJ2-1|-
TGTGCCAGCAGCTTGGAGGAGCGGGGGGGGAATGAGCAGTTCTTC
CASSLEERGGNEQFF
>TRBV7-3|TRBD1|TRBJ1-2|once
TGTGCCAGCAGCGCGCGACAGGGAACTAACTATGGCTACACCTTC
CASSARQGTNYGYTF
>TRBV5-1|-|TRBJ1-2|-
TGCGCCAGCAGCCTCTTAGACAGGAGCTATGGCTACACCTTC
CASSLLDRSYGYTF
>TRBV7-3|TRBD2|TRBJ2-5|-
TGTGCCAGCAGCGAACTCCCGGGACTAGCGGTTCAAGAGACCCAGTACTTC
CASSELPGLAVQETQYF